This TCR beta chain was sequenced for a study of identifying expanded T cells in peripheral blood. A word on this clone: Its antigen is unknown.

Libraries were prepared by immunoSEQ multiplex PCR; TCRdb keeps only in-frame clonotypes and omits some of them. Of around 100,000 clones listed, about 89% are singletons. No infections or other immune events were documented during collection. The CDR3 covers 16 residues. Germline assignment: CDR1 MDHEN and CDR2 SYDVKM. The ends lost 5 bases at V and 4 bases at J; junction bases unmatched: 9. General study results and limits: Around 1.2 clones differed between technical replicates, versus around 15 and 19 over time. Across healthy donors, higher total template counts meant significantly greater approximately two-week count variance.

The J gene is TRBJ2-7, the V gene TRBV28; 12 positions match TRBD1. The sample comprised blood. The TCR originated in a person aged 18-69 years in good health. The CDR3 DNA is TGTGCCAGCAGTCCACACGGGGGACAGGGGGCTTACGAGCAGTACTTC. It encodes CASSPHGGQGAYEQYF.